The rows below give T cell receptor beta chains drawn from one sample of a study of T cells in localized non-small cell lung cancer. Some clones are missing from TCRdb's copy, which holds only in-frame ones; the method was immunoSEQ multiplex PCR. This sample has about 48,000 clones; roughly 77% occur once, and the top ten carry less than 20%. The starting material was peripheral blood, obtained before any cancer treatment. All receptors come from a man between 40 and 70 years old with stage I squamous cell lung carcinoma. Both conserved end residues are part of each CDR3. The D gene is left open where the match is weak. Clone size is not always given. Where it is, it says once, few, many or a class for expanded clones.

abundance: once
d_gene: TRBD1
j_gene: TRBJ2-5
v_gene: TRBV6-5
CDR3aa: CASSRQGKRETQYF
CDR3nt: TGTGCCAGCTCCCGACAGGGGAAGAGGGAGACCCAGTACTTC

abundance: once
d_gene: NA
j_gene: TRBJ1-1
v_gene: TRBV7-9
CDR3aa: CASSLRNIEGEAFF
CDR3nt: TGTGCCAGCAGCTTAAGGAACATCGAGGGTGAAGCTTTCTTT

abundance: few
d_gene: NA
j_gene: TRBJ1-2
v_gene: TRBV5-6
CDR3aa: CASSPSGWSGYTF
CDR3nt: TGTGCCAGCAGCCCATCGGGTTGGAGTGGCTACACCTTC

abundance: NA
d_gene: NA
j_gene: TRBJ2-3
v_gene: TRBV2
CDR3aa: CASKTVDTQYF
CDR3nt: TGTGCCAGCAAGACGGTAGATACGCAGTATTTT

abundance: few
d_gene: TRBD1
j_gene: TRBJ1-6
v_gene: TRBV7-3
CDR3aa: CASAPGQGESPLHF
CDR3nt: TGTGCCAGCGCACCGGGACAGGGTGAATCACCCCTCCACTTT

abundance: once
d_gene: NA
j_gene: TRBJ2-1
v_gene: TRBV9
CDR3aa: CASSVGLAVTYNEQFF
CDR3nt: TGTGCCAGCAGCGTAGGCCTAGCAGTCACCTACAATGAGCAGTTCTTC

abundance: NA
d_gene: TRBD1
j_gene: TRBJ2-5
v_gene: TRBV28
CDR3aa: CASSLTGTGMLETQYF
CDR3nt: TGTGCCAGCAGTTTAACCGGGACAGGGATGTTAGAGACCCAGTACTTC

abundance: few
d_gene: NA
j_gene: TRBJ2-2
v_gene: TRBV19
CDR3aa: CASSITGNTGELFF
CDR3nt: TGTGCCAGTAGTATAACCGGAAACACCGGGGAGCTGTTTTTT

abundance: few
d_gene: NA
j_gene: TRBJ1-2
v_gene: TRBV4-2
CDR3aa: CASSQETGSGGYTF
CDR3nt: TGTGCCAGCAGCCAAGAGACAGGCTCAGGGGGCTACACCTTC

abundance: NA
d_gene: NA
j_gene: TRBJ2-1
v_gene: TRBV2
CDR3aa: CASSEEKSQFF
CDR3nt: TGTGCCAGCAGTGAAGAGAAATCACAGTTCTTC

abundance: NA
d_gene: NA
j_gene: TRBJ1-5
v_gene: TRBV19
CDR3aa: CASSIDRYQPQHF
CDR3nt: TGTGCCAGTAGTATAGATCGGTATCAGCCCCAGCATTTT

abundance: NA
d_gene: NA
j_gene: TRBJ1-2
v_gene: TRBV5-1
CDR3aa: CASSPGGESRYGYTF
CDR3nt: TGCGCCAGCAGCCCAGGAGGGGAATCGCGGTATGGCTACACCTTC

abundance: NA
d_gene: TRBD1
j_gene: TRBJ1-6
v_gene: TRBV7-8
CDR3aa: CASSPGQGASSPLHF
CDR3nt: TGTGCCAGCAGCCCGGGACAGGGGGCATCGTCACCCCTCCACTTT

abundance: once
d_gene: TRBD1
j_gene: TRBJ2-1
v_gene: TRBV5-6
CDR3aa: CASSFGQGHNEQFF
CDR3nt: TGTGCCAGCAGCTTTGGACAGGGCCACAATGAGCAGTTCTTC

abundance: once
d_gene: NA
j_gene: TRBJ1-5
v_gene: TRBV7-9
CDR3aa: CASSLAGDQPQHF
CDR3nt: TGTGCCAGCAGCTTAGCCGGGGATCAGCCCCAGCATTTT

abundance: NA
d_gene: TRBD1
j_gene: TRBJ1-2
v_gene: TRBV5-1
CDR3aa: CASSEGTGGSYGYTF
CDR3nt: TGCGCCAGCAGCGAGGGGACAGGGGGCAGCTATGGCTACACCTTC

abundance: NA
d_gene: NA
j_gene: TRBJ2-7
v_gene: TRBV11-2
CDR3aa: CASSLFSGATYEQYF
CDR3nt: TGTGCCAGCAGCTTATTCTCAGGCGCGACCTACGAGCAGTACTTC

abundance: NA
d_gene: NA
j_gene: TRBJ2-7
v_gene: TRBV6-5
CDR3aa: CASSYSPKTLYEQYF
CDR3nt: TGTGCCAGCAGTTACTCGCCTAAAACCCTCTACGAGCAGTACTTC

abundance: NA
d_gene: TRBD2
j_gene: TRBJ2-3
v_gene: TRBV11-3
CDR3aa: CASSRGLAGVTDTQYF
CDR3nt: TGTGCCAGCAGCCGAGGACTAGCGGGGGTCACAGATACGCAGTATTTT

abundance: NA
d_gene: NA
j_gene: TRBJ2-7
v_gene: TRBV6-6
CDR3aa: CASSSSQSSYEQYF
CDR3nt: TGTGCCAGCAGTTCAAGCCAGAGCTCCTACGAGCAGTACTTC

abundance: few
d_gene: NA
j_gene: TRBJ2-1
v_gene: TRBV30
CDR3aa: CAWSRVRGEQFF
CDR3nt: TGTGCCTGGAGTCGGGTGAGGGGGGAGCAGTTCTTC

abundance: NA
d_gene: NA
j_gene: TRBJ1-6
v_gene: TRBV4-2
CDR3aa: CASSQGDGLYSPLHF
CDR3nt: TGTGCCAGCAGCCAGGGAGACGGACTATATTCACCCCTCCACTTT

abundance: once
d_gene: TRBD1
j_gene: TRBJ1-1
v_gene: TRBV10-3
CDR3aa: CAISGQGDKAFF
CDR3nt: TGTGCCATCAGCGGACAGGGAGACAAAGCTTTCTTT

abundance: NA
d_gene: NA
j_gene: TRBJ2-2
v_gene: TRBV19
CDR3aa: CASSPPRQSSNTGELFF
CDR3nt: TGTGCCAGTAGTCCGCCCAGACAGTCCTCGAACACCGGGGAGCTGTTTTTT

abundance: NA
d_gene: TRBD1
j_gene: TRBJ1-2
v_gene: TRBV6-6
CDR3aa: CASSLTGKDGYTF
CDR3nt: TGTGCCAGCAGCCTGACAGGGAAGGATGGCTACACCTTC

abundance: NA
d_gene: NA
j_gene: TRBJ2-7
v_gene: TRBV5-6
CDR3aa: CASSYGQTLGEQYF
CDR3nt: TGTGCCAGCAGCTACGGACAGACCCTGGGGGAGCAGTACTTC

abundance: NA
d_gene: NA
j_gene: TRBJ1-1
v_gene: TRBV30
CDR3aa: CAWTIAFGGGYQRTEAFF
CDR3nt: TGTGCCTGGACCATAGCCTTCGGGGGGGGATATCAGCGGACTGAAGCTTTCTTT

abundance: NA
d_gene: TRBD2
j_gene: TRBJ2-1
v_gene: TRBV28
CDR3aa: CASTPGGGPYNEQFF
CDR3nt: TGTGCCAGCACCCCTGGCGGGGGGCCTTACAATGAGCAGTTCTTC

abundance: NA
d_gene: NA
j_gene: TRBJ1-1
v_gene: TRBV7-3
CDR3aa: CASSGEGNTEAFF
CDR3nt: TGTGCCAGCTCTGGGGAGGGGAACACTGAAGCTTTCTTT

abundance: few
d_gene: TRBD1
j_gene: TRBJ1-4
v_gene: TRBV4-2
CDR3aa: CASSQTSRTGGGEKLFF
CDR3nt: TGTGCCAGCAGCCAGACCTCGAGGACAGGGGGTGGAGAAAAACTGTTTTTT

abundance: NA
d_gene: NA
j_gene: TRBJ1-5
v_gene: TRBV5-1
CDR3aa: CASSLVGDGIGPQHF
CDR3nt: TGCGCCAGCAGCTTGGTTGGGGACGGCATCGGGCCCCAGCATTTT

abundance: NA
d_gene: NA
j_gene: TRBJ1-5
v_gene: TRBV28
CDR3aa: CASSLIGQPQHF
CDR3nt: TGTGCCAGCAGTTTGATCGGTCAGCCCCAGCATTTT

abundance: NA
d_gene: NA
j_gene: TRBJ2-7
v_gene: TRBV6-5
CDR3aa: CASSYSFSTYEQYF
CDR3nt: TGTGCCAGCAGTTACTCGTTTAGTACCTACGAGCAGTACTTC

abundance: NA
d_gene: NA
j_gene: TRBJ1-5
v_gene: TRBV6-5
CDR3aa: CASSYDPAGVSQHF
CDR3nt: TGTGCCAGCAGTTACGACCCCGCGGGGGTGAGCCAGCATTTT

abundance: NA
d_gene: NA
j_gene: TRBJ2-1
v_gene: TRBV5-1
CDR3aa: CASFEGPYNEQFF
CDR3nt: TGCGCCAGCTTCGAGGGGCCTTACAATGAGCAGTTCTTC

abundance: NA
d_gene: TRBD1
j_gene: TRBJ1-2
v_gene: TRBV30
CDR3aa: CAWSVSQGASIYTF
CDR3nt: TGTGCCTGGAGTGTAAGTCAGGGGGCCTCAATCTACACCTTC

abundance: NA
d_gene: NA
j_gene: TRBJ2-3
v_gene: TRBV9
CDR3aa: CASSADPGPTDTQYF
CDR3nt: TGTGCCAGCAGCGCGGACCCTGGGCCCACAGATACGCAGTATTTT

abundance: NA
d_gene: NA
j_gene: TRBJ1-6
v_gene: TRBV5-5
CDR3aa: CASSLYGGEDLHF
CDR3nt: TGTGCCAGCAGCTTGTACGGGGGCGAAGACCTCCACTTT

abundance: NA
d_gene: NA
j_gene: TRBJ2-1
v_gene: TRBV28
CDR3aa: CGSGTNNEQFF
CDR3nt: TGTGGCTCCGGGACAAACAATGAGCAGTTCTTC

abundance: NA
d_gene: NA
j_gene: TRBJ1-6
v_gene: TRBV28
CDR3aa: CASRTTDLTPLHF
CDR3nt: TGTGCCAGCAGAACGACAGACCTTACACCCCTCCACTTT

abundance: once
d_gene: TRBD1
j_gene: TRBJ2-5
v_gene: TRBV7-3
CDR3aa: CASSSRTGVETQYF
CDR3nt: TGTGCCAGCAGCTCACGGACAGGGGTAGAGACCCAGTACTTC

abundance: NA
d_gene: NA
j_gene: TRBJ1-1
v_gene: TRBV20-1
CDR3aa: CSARVPTEAFF
CDR3nt: TGCAGTGCTCGAGTACCCACTGAAGCTTTCTTT

abundance: NA
d_gene: TRBD1
j_gene: TRBJ1-2
v_gene: TRBV2
CDR3aa: CASSDRGQFYGYTF
CDR3nt: TGTGCCAGCAGTGACAGGGGGCAGTTCTATGGCTACACCTTC

abundance: NA
d_gene: TRBD2
j_gene: TRBJ2-1
v_gene: TRBV7-9
CDR3aa: CASSPWTGGIDDEQFF
CDR3nt: TGTGCCAGCAGCCCCTGGACGGGGGGGATAGACGATGAGCAGTTCTTC

abundance: NA
d_gene: NA
j_gene: TRBJ2-3
v_gene: TRBV7-2
CDR3aa: CASSPGGTDTQYF
CDR3nt: TGTGCCAGCAGCCCTGGTGGGACAGATACGCAGTATTTT

abundance: NA
d_gene: NA
j_gene: TRBJ2-6
v_gene: TRBV19
CDR3aa: CASTSDGPSGANVLTF
CDR3nt: TGTGCCAGTACCTCAGACGGCCCTTCTGGGGCCAACGTCCTGACTTTC

abundance: NA
d_gene: NA
j_gene: TRBJ1-2
v_gene: TRBV2
CDR3aa: CASSDNSFYGYTF
CDR3nt: TGTGCCAGCAGTGACAACAGTTTCTATGGCTACACCTTC

abundance: NA
d_gene: NA
j_gene: TRBJ2-3
v_gene: TRBV7-3
CDR3aa: CASKGPTSTDTQYF
CDR3nt: TGTGCCAGCAAGGGTCCTACTAGCACAGATACGCAGTATTTT

abundance: NA
d_gene: NA
j_gene: TRBJ1-5
v_gene: TRBV30
CDR3aa: CAWSRSNQPQHF
CDR3nt: TGTGCCTGGAGTAGAAGCAATCAGCCCCAGCATTTT

abundance: NA
d_gene: TRBD1
j_gene: TRBJ1-1
v_gene: TRBV11-1
CDR3aa: CASSRRGQGATEAFF
CDR3nt: TGTGCCAGCAGCCGCCGGGGACAGGGGGCCACTGAAGCTTTCTTT

abundance: NA
d_gene: NA
j_gene: TRBJ1-1
v_gene: TRBV10-2
CDR3aa: CASSSYREAEAFF
CDR3nt: TGCGCCAGCAGTTCGTATCGGGAGGCTGAAGCTTTCTTT

abundance: NA
d_gene: NA
j_gene: TRBJ1-1
v_gene: TRBV6-1
CDR3aa: CASMLSNTEAFF
CDR3nt: TGTGCCAGCATGCTGTCGAACACTGAAGCTTTCTTT

abundance: NA
d_gene: NA
j_gene: TRBJ2-6
v_gene: TRBV5-1
CDR3aa: CASSAGLRPGANVLTF
CDR3nt: TGCGCCAGCAGCGCGGGACTGCGGCCTGGGGCCAACGTCCTGACTTTC

abundance: NA
d_gene: NA
j_gene: TRBJ2-7
v_gene: TRBV18
CDR3aa: CASSQGRDEQYF
CDR3nt: TGTGCCAGCTCGCAGGGGCGGGACGAGCAGTACTTC

abundance: NA
d_gene: NA
j_gene: TRBJ2-2
v_gene: TRBV11-2
CDR3aa: CASSLVETGELFF
CDR3nt: TGTGCCAGCAGCTTAGTCGAGACCGGGGAGCTGTTTTTT

abundance: NA
d_gene: TRBD1
j_gene: TRBJ2-5
v_gene: TRBV2
CDR3aa: CASSEGEGGAEETQYF
CDR3nt: TGTGCCAGCAGTGAAGGAGAAGGGGGCGCGGAAGAGACCCAGTACTTC

abundance: once
d_gene: TRBD1
j_gene: TRBJ1-3
v_gene: TRBV6-1
CDR3aa: CASTREGAGNTIYF
CDR3nt: TGTGCCAGCACCCGGGAGGGGGCAGGAAACACCATATATTTT

abundance: NA
d_gene: NA
j_gene: TRBJ2-1
v_gene: TRBV11-2
CDR3aa: CASSLGGNYNEQFF
CDR3nt: TGTGCCAGCAGCTTAGGCGGCAACTACAATGAGCAGTTCTTC

abundance: NA
d_gene: NA
j_gene: TRBJ1-2
v_gene: TRBV5-6
CDR3aa: CASRGWDTHYGYTF
CDR3nt: TGTGCCAGCAGGGGTTGGGACACCCACTATGGCTACACCTTC

abundance: few
d_gene: NA
j_gene: TRBJ1-5
v_gene: TRBV6-6
CDR3aa: CASSYVQSEPQHF
CDR3nt: TGTGCCAGCAGTTACGTACAGTCAGAGCCCCAGCATTTT